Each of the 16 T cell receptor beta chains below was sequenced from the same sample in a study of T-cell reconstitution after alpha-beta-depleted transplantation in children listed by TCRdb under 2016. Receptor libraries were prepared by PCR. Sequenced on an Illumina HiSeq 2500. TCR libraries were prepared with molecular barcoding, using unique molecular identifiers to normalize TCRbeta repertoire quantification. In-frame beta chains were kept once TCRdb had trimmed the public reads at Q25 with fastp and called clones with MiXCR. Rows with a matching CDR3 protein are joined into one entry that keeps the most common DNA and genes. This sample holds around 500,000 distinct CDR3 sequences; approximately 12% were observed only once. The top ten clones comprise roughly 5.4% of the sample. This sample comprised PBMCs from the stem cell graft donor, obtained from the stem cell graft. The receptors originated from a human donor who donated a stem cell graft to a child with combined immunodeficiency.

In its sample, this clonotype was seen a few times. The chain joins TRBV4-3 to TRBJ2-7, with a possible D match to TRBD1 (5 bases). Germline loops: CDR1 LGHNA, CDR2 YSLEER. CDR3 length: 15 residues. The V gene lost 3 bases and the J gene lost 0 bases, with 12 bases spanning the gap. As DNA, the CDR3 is TGCGCCAGCAGCCATCCGACAGAGAGCTCCTACGAGCAGTACTTC. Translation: CASSHPTESSYEQYF.

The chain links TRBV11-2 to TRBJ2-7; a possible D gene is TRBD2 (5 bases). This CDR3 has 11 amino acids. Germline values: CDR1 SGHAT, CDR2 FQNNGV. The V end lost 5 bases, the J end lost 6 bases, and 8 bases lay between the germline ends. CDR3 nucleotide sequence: TGTGCCAGCAGCCAGCGGAGCGAGCAGTACTTC. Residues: CASSQRSEQYF.

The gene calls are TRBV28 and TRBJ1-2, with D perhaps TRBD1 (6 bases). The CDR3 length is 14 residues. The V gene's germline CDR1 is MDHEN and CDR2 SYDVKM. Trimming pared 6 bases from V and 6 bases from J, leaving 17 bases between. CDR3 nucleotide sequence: TGTGCCAGCAGAGTACAGGGCGTGTCACATGGCTACACCTTC. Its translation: CASRVQGVSHGYTF.

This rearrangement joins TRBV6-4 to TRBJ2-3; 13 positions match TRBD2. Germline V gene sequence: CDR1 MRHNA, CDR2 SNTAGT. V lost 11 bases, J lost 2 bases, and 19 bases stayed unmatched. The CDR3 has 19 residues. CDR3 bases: TGTGCCTTCTCCCCATCGTGGGAGGGGACTAGCGGGGTCACAGATACGCAGTATTTT. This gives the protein CAFSPSWEGTSGVTDTQYF.

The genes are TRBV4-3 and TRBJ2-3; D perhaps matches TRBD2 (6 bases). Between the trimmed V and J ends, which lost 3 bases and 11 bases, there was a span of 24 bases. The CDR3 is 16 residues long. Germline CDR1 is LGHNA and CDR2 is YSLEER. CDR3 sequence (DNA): TGCGCCAGCAGCCAGAATTCCGGGACTTCTTCCGGGTGGCAGTATTTT. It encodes CASSQNSGTSSGWQYF.

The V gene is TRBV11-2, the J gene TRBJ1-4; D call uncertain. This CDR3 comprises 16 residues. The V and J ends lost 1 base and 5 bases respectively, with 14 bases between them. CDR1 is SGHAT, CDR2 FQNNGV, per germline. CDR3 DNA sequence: TGTGCCAGCAGCTTAGGGATCGCTACGGTAAATGAAAAACTGTTTTTT. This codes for CASSLGIATVNEKLFF.

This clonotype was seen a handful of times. The CDR3 loop reads CAITSGPDPSDTQYF. As DNA, the CDR3 is TGTGCCATCACCAGTGGACCGGATCCTTCAGATACGCAGTATTTT. The chain employs TRBV10-3 and TRBJ2-3; no clear D. V gave up 7 bases and J gave up 4 bases, with 18 bases separating them. Germline V lookup: CDR1 ENHRY, CDR2 SYGVKD. The CDR3 is 15 residues long.

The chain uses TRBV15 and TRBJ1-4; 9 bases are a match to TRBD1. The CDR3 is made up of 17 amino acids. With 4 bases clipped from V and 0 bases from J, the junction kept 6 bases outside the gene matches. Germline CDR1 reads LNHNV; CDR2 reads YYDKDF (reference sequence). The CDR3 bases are TGTGCCACCAGCAACAGGGGGCCGGTTGCAACTAATGAAAAACTGTTTTTT. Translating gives CATSNRGPVATNEKLFF.

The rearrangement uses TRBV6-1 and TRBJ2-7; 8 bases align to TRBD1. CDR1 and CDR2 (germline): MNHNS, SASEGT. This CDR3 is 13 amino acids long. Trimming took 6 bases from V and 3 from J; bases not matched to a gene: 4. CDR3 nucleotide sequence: TGTGCCAGCAGACAAGACAGGGGCTACGAGCAGTACTTC. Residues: CASRQDRGYEQYF.

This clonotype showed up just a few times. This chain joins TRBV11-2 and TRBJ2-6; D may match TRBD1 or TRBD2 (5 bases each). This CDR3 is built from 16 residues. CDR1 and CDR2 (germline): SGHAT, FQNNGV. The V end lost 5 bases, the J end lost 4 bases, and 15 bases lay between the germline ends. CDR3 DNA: TGTGCCAGCAGCCGGGGTGGGGCAGGAGGGGCCAACGTCCTGACTTTC. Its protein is CASSRGGAGGANVLTF.

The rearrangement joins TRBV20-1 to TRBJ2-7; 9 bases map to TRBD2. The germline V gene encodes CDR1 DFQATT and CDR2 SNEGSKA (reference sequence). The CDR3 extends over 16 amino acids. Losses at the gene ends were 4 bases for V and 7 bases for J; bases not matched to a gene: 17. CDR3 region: CSANQAGGAGGEEQYF. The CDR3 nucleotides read TGCAGTGCTAATCAAGCGGGAGGAGCCGGGGGGGAAGAGCAGTACTTC.

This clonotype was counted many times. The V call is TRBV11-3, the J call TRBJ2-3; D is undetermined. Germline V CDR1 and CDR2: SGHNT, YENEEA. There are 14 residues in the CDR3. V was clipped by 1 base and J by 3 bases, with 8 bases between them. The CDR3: CASSLVTKTDTQYF. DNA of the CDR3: TGTGCCAGCAGCTTAGTGACGAAGACAGATACGCAGTATTTT.

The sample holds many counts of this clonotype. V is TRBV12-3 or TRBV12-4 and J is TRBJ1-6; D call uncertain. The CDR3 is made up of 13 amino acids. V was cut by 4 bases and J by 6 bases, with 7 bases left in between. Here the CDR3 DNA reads TGTGCCAGCAGTTATCAGCCTAATTCACCCCTCCACTTT. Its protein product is CASSYQPNSPLHF.

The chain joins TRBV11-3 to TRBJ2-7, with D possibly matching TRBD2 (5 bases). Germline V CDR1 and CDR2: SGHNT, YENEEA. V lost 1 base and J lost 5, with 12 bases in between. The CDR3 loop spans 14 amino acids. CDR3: CASSLVGERNEQYF. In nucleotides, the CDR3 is TGTGCCAGCAGCTTAGTGGGAGAAAGAAACGAGCAGTACTTC.

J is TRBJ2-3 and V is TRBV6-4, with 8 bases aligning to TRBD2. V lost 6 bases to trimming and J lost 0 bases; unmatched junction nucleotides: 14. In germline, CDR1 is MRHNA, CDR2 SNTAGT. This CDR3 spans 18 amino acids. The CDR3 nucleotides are TGTGCCAGCAGCGTTCCTGATGGAGCGGGGGCTAGCACAGATACGCAGTATTTT. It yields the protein CASSVPDGAGASTDTQYF.

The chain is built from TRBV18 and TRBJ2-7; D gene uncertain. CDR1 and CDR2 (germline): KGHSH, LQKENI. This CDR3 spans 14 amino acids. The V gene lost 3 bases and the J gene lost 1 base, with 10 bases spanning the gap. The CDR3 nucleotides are TGTGCCAGCTCACCGCGCCAGGAGTCCTACGAGCAGTACTTC. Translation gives CASSPRQESYEQYF.